This TCR beta chain is from a study of blood T cell repertoires in COVID-19 (TCRdb year 2020). As for the study more broadly: Samples covering the acute and convalescent phases of COVID-19 were provided by collaborators in the United States, Italy and Spain. Samples were obtained from the ongoing ImmuneRACE study (first 160 participants) and from 1,254 subjects provided by 6 global collaborators. Where available, HLA class I and class II types were taken from metadata supplied by the sample provider and were not determined by assay-based typing. Sample metadata almost always included a de-identified subject ID, COVID-19 status, age in years and sex. Deeply sampled blood TCRbeta repertoires from subjects exposed to, actively infected with, or recovered from COVID-19 were included in the dataset. The material from the prospective study consisted of cDNA or gDNA derived from T cells, B-cell-depleted T cells, or PBMCs. The repertoires were released in a freely available public database intended as a resource for research on the immune response to SARS-CoV-2. On the study overall, not on this receptor specifically: How much clinical and demographic metadata was included differed by source and by participant, and the metadata was provided uncurated.

Collaborating institutions collected whole blood in K2EDTA tubes following their own protocols. For TCRbeta analysis, collaborators shipped samples as frozen whole blood, isolated PBMCs, or DNA extracted from either of those sample types. TCRbeta CDR3 regions were amplified from genomic DNA using the immunoSEQ Assay, a bias-controlled multiplex PCR. In the paper's pipeline: The number of nucleated cells in each sample was estimated from the amplification of reference gene primers within the assay. To quantify the absolute abundance of each unique TCRbeta CDR3 rearrangement, sequence reads were collapsed and filtered. For each sample, productive Simpson clonality was calculated as the square root of Simpson's diversity index over productive rearrangements. The table comes from immuneACCESS by way of TCRdb, which keeps in-frame sequences with V and J called. Part of the clones is missing from these tables; in studies checked, under half for an unresolved V gene and the rest for unknown reasons. That table furnishes V, J and clone size, whereas the DNA furnished D and trimming. The sample has about 300,000 clones on record, about 85% of them singletons. The top ten clonotypes cover 10% to 15% of the sample.

The germline V gene encodes CDR1 SGHNT and CDR2 YYREEE (reference sequence). Trimming at the junction amounts to 0 bases on V and 4 bases on J, and the germline ends lie 13 bases apart. The CDR3, cysteine through phenylalanine, is 15 amino acids long. Only the CDR3 portion is preserved as DNA: 45 bases, with reading frame beginning at the first base. Regarding this clone: No antigen is known for it. The sample holds no much larger clone one base away, and base qualities are not on file.

Sequenced input: peripheral blood. The TCR originated in a human donor in a cohort sampled during active COVID-19. Here the chain combines TRBV5-4 and TRBJ2-5, and the D gene may be TRBD2, 5 bases matching. The nucleotide sequence is TGTGCCAGCAGCTTGGGGGGAGATCTCGGAGAGACCCAGTACTTC. Its coded protein is CASSLGGDLGETQYF.